The 29 T cell receptor beta chains presented below share a single source sample, sequenced in a study of blood T cell repertoires in COVID-19. Measured with immunoSEQ multiplex PCR; TCRdb has only the in-frame clones, and not every one. The sample lists fewer than 65,000 clones; 65% to 90% were seen once. The specimen sequenced was peripheral blood. These TCRs come from a man between 60 and 70 years old with acute or convalescent COVID-19.

The chain carries TRBV6-2 or TRBV6-3 and TRBJ1-1; D not certain. The V end was cut by 2 bases, the J end by 6 bases, with 10 bases between. CDR1 is MNHEY and CDR2 is SVGEGT in the germline V gene. The CDR3 contains 13 residues. This CDR3 reads CASSYRLDSEAFF. The CDR3 bases are TGTGCCAGCAGTTACCGACTAGACTCTGAAGCTTTCTTT.

The chain combines TRBV27 with TRBJ1-1; D is possibly TRBD1 (5 bases). The CDR3 consists of 14 residues. Germline CDR1 MNHEY, CDR2 SMNVEV (reference sequence). V was shortened by 2 bases and J by 5 bases, with 12 bases between the two germline ends. This CDR3 is CASSLGGFETEAFF. CDR3 DNA sequence: TGTGCCAGCAGTTTAGGGGGGTTTGAGACTGAAGCTTTCTTT.

The table lists this clone with a few counts. The V gene is TRBV15, the J gene TRBJ2-3; tentative D call: TRBD1 (6 bases). Germline CDR1 is LNHNV and CDR2 is YYDKDF (reference sequence). The CDR3 consists of 15 residues. V was clipped by 0 bases and J by 6 bases, with 13 bases between them. The CDR3 reads CATSRDSGARDTQYF. In DNA form, the CDR3 reads TGTGCCACCAGCAGAGATTCAGGGGCTCGCGATACGCAGTATTTT.

The chain links TRBV19 to TRBJ2-3; a possible D gene is TRBD2 (6 bases). Germline CDR1 LNHDA, CDR2 SQIVND (reference sequence). The V end lost 5 bases, the J end lost 4 bases, and 16 bases lay between the germline ends. The CDR3 consists of 15 residues. The CDR3 DNA sequence: TGTGCCAGTAGTTTAACTAGGCGGAGGGCAGATACGCAGTATTTT. Residues: CASSLTRRRADTQYF. Looking up the rest from reference TRBV19 and TRBJ2-3 gives the full variable domain: DGGITQSPKYLFRKEGQNVTLSCEQNLNHDAMYWYRQDPGQGLRLIYYSQIVNDFQKGDIAEGYSVSREKKESFPLTVTSAQKNPTAFYLCASSLTRRRADTQYFGPGTRLTVL.

This clone was recorded once. The chain joins TRBV29-1 to TRBJ2-3; D is perhaps TRBD1 (5 bases). Trimming removed 7 bases from V and 0 bases from J, with 17 bases in between. The CDR3 contains 15 residues. CDR1 SQVTM and CDR2 ANQGSEA come from the germline V gene. The CDR3 spells CSAIRSRASTDTQYF. Here the CDR3 DNA reads TGCAGCGCCATCAGGTCCAGGGCTAGCACAGATACGCAGTATTTT.

This clone was counted a single time. The chain links TRBV19 to TRBJ1-4; D gene uncertain. CDR1 and CDR2 (germline): LNHDA, SQIVND (reference sequence). This CDR3 contains 14 residues. Trimming stripped 5 bases from V and 0 bases from J, with 7 bases between. As DNA, the CDR3 is TGTGCCAGTAGTCATACAACAACTAATGAAAAACTGTTTTTT. Residues: CASSHTTTNEKLFF.

This chain links TRBV7-8 with TRBJ2-2, with D possibly TRBD1 on 5 matching bases. The CDR3 sequence is 14 residues long. Trimming removed 2 bases at V and 2 bases at J, with 6 bases between. Germline CDR1 and CDR2: SGHVS and FQNEAQ. CDR3 sequence (DNA): TGTGCCAGCAGCTTACAGGGAAACACCGGGGAGCTGTTTTTT. It encodes CASSLQGNTGELFF. The full variable domain, with the rest looked up from reference TRBV7-8 and TRBJ2-2, is GAGVSQSPRYKVAKRGQDVALRCDPISGHVSLFWYQQALGQGPEFLTYFQNEAQLDKSGLPSDRFFAERPEGSVSTLKIQRTQQEDSAVYLCASSLQGNTGELFFGEGSRLTVL.

The chain employs TRBV3-1 (or the pseudogene TRBV3-2) and TRBJ2-3; 11 nucleotides match TRBD2. The CDR3 totals 18 residues. V trimming: 0 bases; J trimming: 3 bases; junction bases outside the gene matches: 8. Germline assignment: CDR1 LGHDT and CDR2 YNNKEL (reference sequence). The CDR3 here is CASSQEGTSGERTDTQYF. For the CDR3, the DNA is TGTGCCAGCAGCCAAGAGGGGACTAGCGGAGAGCGGACAGATACGCAGTATTTT.

This clone showed up just a few times. This chain uses TRBV29-1 with TRBJ2-7; D perhaps matches TRBD1 (5 bases). V lost 5 bases to trimming and J lost 4 bases, with 12 bases between them. From germline, CDR1 is SQVTM and CDR2 ANQGSEA. The CDR3 spans 12 residues. Here the CDR3 reads CSVSNDRYEQYF. CDR3 sequence (DNA): TGCAGCGTTTCCAACGACAGATACGAGCAGTACTTC.

The V gene is TRBV28, the J gene TRBJ1-5; D is possibly TRBD1 (6 bases). This CDR3 spans 14 amino acids. Germline V CDR1 and CDR2: MDHEN, SYDVKM. The V and J ends lost 5 bases and 6 bases respectively, with 14 bases between them. The CDR3 sequence: CASSTQGLGQPQHF. Here the CDR3 DNA reads TGTGCCAGCAGTACCCAGGGGCTGGGTCAGCCCCAGCATTTT.

This rearrangement joins TRBV6-1 to TRBJ1-2; TRBD1 matches at 9 bases. The ends lost 2 bases at V and 8 bases at J; junction bases unmatched: 6. The CDR3 is made up of 14 amino acids. The germline gives CDR1 MNHNS, CDR2 SASEGT. The CDR3 spells CASSERGQGGGYTF. CDR3 coding DNA: TGTGCCAGCAGTGAAAGGGGACAGGGAGGAGGCTACACCTTC.

The J gene is TRBJ1-2, the V gene TRBV4-3, with D uncertain. The CDR3 has 15 amino acids. The V gene lost 0 bases and the J gene lost 4 bases, with 12 bases spanning the gap. The germline V gene has CDR1 LGHNA and CDR2 YSLEER. The CDR3 nucleotides are TGCGCCAGCAGCCAAGATTCCGGAGGTGCCTATGGCTACACCTTC. Translating gives CASSQDSGGAYGYTF.

This chain joins TRBV5-1 and TRBJ2-7; no clear D. V lost 7 bases, J lost 5 bases, and 16 bases lay in between. This CDR3 has 13 residues. In germline, CDR1 is SGHRS, CDR2 YFSETQ. The CDR3 loop reads CASLYRPLDEQYF. The CDR3 DNA follows: TGCGCCAGCCTATACAGACCCTTGGACGAGCAGTACTTC.

The genes are TRBV9 and TRBJ2-1; 11 bases map to TRBD1. Germline CDR1 reads SGDLS; CDR2 reads YYNGEE. J lost 8 bases, V lost 3 bases, and 1 base had no gene match. The CDR3 spans 13 residues. This CDR3 is CASSGDRGYEQFF. The CDR3 DNA reads as TGTGCCAGCAGCGGGGACAGGGGGTATGAGCAGTTCTTC.

The chain couples TRBV6-2 or TRBV6-3 to TRBJ2-3; TRBD2 aligns across 8 bases. Germline V gives CDR1 MNHEY, CDR2 SVGEGT. Trimming took 2 bases from V and 0 from J; bases not matched to a gene: 4. The CDR3 loop spans 16 amino acids. CDR3 amino acids: CASSYGVAGSTDTQYF. The CDR3 coding sequence is TGTGCCAGCAGTTACGGAGTAGCGGGGAGCACAGATACGCAGTATTTT.

The chain recombines TRBV19 with TRBJ1-5; D is ambiguous. The V end lost 1 base, the J end lost 3 bases, and 7 bases lay between the germline ends. Per the germline V gene, CDR1 is LNHDA and CDR2 is SQIVND (reference sequence). This CDR3 is 14 amino acids long. The CDR3 spells CASSIVEINQPQHF. The CDR3 nucleotides read TGTGCCAGTAGTATAGTAGAAATCAATCAGCCCCAGCATTTT.

J is TRBJ2-1 and V is TRBV27; 7 bases line up with TRBD2. The CDR3 contains 18 residues. After removal of 3 bases from V and 0 bases from J, the junction contained 11 bases not matched to a gene. Germline assignment: CDR1 MNHEY and CDR2 SMNVEV (reference sequence). CDR3 DNA: TGTGCCAGCAGTTTCGCGGGAGCCGGTCTAGGCTCCTACAATGAGCAGTTCTTC. Its translation is CASSFAGAGLGSYNEQFF.

To note about this clone: The same CDR3 can be traced to other DNA sequences in this sample. This sequence joins TRBV6-5 and TRBJ1-2, with 7 nucleotides matching TRBD1. Germline V gene sequence: CDR1 MNHEY, CDR2 SVGAGI. V shed 5 bases, J shed 2 bases, and the junction held 2 bases outside the gene matches. The CDR3 sequence is 13 residues long. CDR3 protein: CASSLGQNYGYTF. The CDR3 coding sequence is TGTGCCAGCAGTCTGGGACAGAACTATGGCTACACCTTC.

V usage is TRBV29-1 and J usage is TRBJ1-1; TRBD1 matches 7 bases. The CDR3 loop spans 13 amino acids. CDR1 SQVTM and CDR2 ANQGSEA come from the germline V gene. After removal of 3 bases from V and 3 bases from J, the junction contained 4 bases not matched to a gene. As DNA, the CDR3 is TGCAGCGTTGATAGGGGGCTGGACACTGAAGCTTTCTTT. The encoded protein is CSVDRGLDTEAFF.

Here the CDR3 DNA reads TGTGCCAGCAGTTTAAGGCGGGGGGGTGGAGATACGCAGTATTTT. Its translation: CASSLRRGGGDTQYF. The V call is TRBV27, the J call TRBJ2-3; 9 bases match TRBD2. CDR1 and CDR2 from the germline V gene are MNHEY and SMNVEV (reference sequence). This CDR3 comprises 15 residues. Trimming removed 2 bases from V and 5 bases from J; junction bases left unmatched: 5.

The gene calls are TRBV4-1 and TRBJ1-2; perhaps TRBD1 as D (6 bases). V was shortened by 0 bases and J by 8 bases, with 10 bases between the two germline ends. Per germline, CDR1 MGHRA and CDR2 YSYEKL. The CDR3 sequence is 13 residues long. The CDR3 bases are TGCGCCAGCAGCCAAGAACAGGGATTAGGCTACACCTTC. Its protein product is CASSQEQGLGYTF.

The J gene is TRBJ2-1, the V gene TRBV19, with a weak D call TRBD2 (6 bases). Germline V gene data show CDR1 as LNHDA and CDR2 as SQIVND (reference sequence). The CDR3 covers 18 residues. V was trimmed by 3 bases and J by 0 bases, leaving 18 bases between them. DNA of the CDR3: TGTGCCAGTAGTATGGGGACTGCAGGGTTAAGCTCCTACAATGAGCAGTTCTTC. Protein sequence: CASSMGTAGLSSYNEQFF.

The chain has TRBV11-3 and TRBJ2-7; 8 bases fit TRBD1. The V gene end was trimmed by 1 base and the J gene end by 3 bases; junction bases not matched to a gene: 2. Germline V gene data show CDR1 as SGHNT and CDR2 as YENEEA. This CDR3 is 14 amino acids long. The CDR3 coding sequence is TGTGCCAGCAGCTTAGGAACAGGGGGCTACGAGCAGTACTTC. It specifies CASSLGTGGYEQYF.

This chain joins TRBV15 and TRBJ1-2; TRBD1 matches at 9 bases. The V segment lost 3 bases and the J segment 4 bases; nucleotides outside the gene matches: 3. The germline V gene encodes CDR1 LNHNV and CDR2 YYDKDF (reference sequence). This CDR3 is built from 14 residues. The CDR3, as DNA: TGTGCCACCAGCAGCCGGACAGGGGCCTATGGCTACACCTTC. It codes for CATSSRTGAYGYTF.

The gene calls are TRBV5-6 and TRBJ2-7, with 10 bases identical to TRBD1. This CDR3 region has 13 residues. Germline V gene lookup returns CDR1 SGHDT and CDR2 YYEEEE. Trimming removed 7 bases from V and 4 bases from J; junction bases left unmatched: 5. The CDR3: CASSGQGIYEQYF. DNA for the CDR3: TGTGCCAGCTCGGGACAGGGGATTTACGAGCAGTACTTC. Full variable domain (outside the CDR3, taken from reference TRBV5-6 and TRBJ2-7): DAGVTQSPTHLIKTRGQQVTLRCSPKSGHDTVSWYQQALGQGPQFIFQYYEEEERQRGNFPDRFSGHQFPNYSSELNVNALLLGDSALYLCASSGQGIYEQYFGPGTRLTVT.

The chain carries TRBV18 and TRBJ1-5; D is ambiguous. Looked up from germline, CDR1 is KGHSH and CDR2 is LQKENI. This CDR3 contains 15 residues. V dropped 6 bases and J dropped 0 bases, with 12 bases sitting between them. CDR3 DNA sequence: TGTGCCAGCTCTCCTCGAGGAGATAGCAATCAGCCCCAGCATTTT. Translated: CASSPRGDSNQPQHF.

The V call is TRBV5-4, the J call TRBJ2-1; a possible D gene is TRBD2 (5 bases). This CDR3 region has 12 residues. Germline V gene sequence: CDR1 SGHNT, CDR2 YYREEE (reference sequence). V lost 0 bases, J lost 12 bases, and 10 bases lay in between. The CDR3, as DNA: TGTGCCAGCAGCTTGGGGACTCGACCGCAGTTCTTC. It encodes CASSLGTRPQFF.

This clone was recorded only once. Here the CDR3 reads CASSQRDLVWSHEQYF. In nucleotides, the CDR3 is TGCGCCAGCAGCCAGCGAGACCTAGTTTGGTCCCACGAGCAGTACTTC. The chain has TRBV4-1 and TRBJ2-7; D gene unclear. The germline V gene has CDR1 MGHRA and CDR2 YSYEKL. Trimming removed 3 bases from V and 5 bases from J, with 20 bases in between. The CDR3 sequence is 16 residues long.

The CDR3 here is CASSLDSTNTGELFF. CDR3 in DNA: TGCGCCAGCAGCTTGGACAGCACGAACACCGGGGAGCTGTTTTTT. The chain has TRBV5-1 and TRBJ2-2; D ambiguous. Deletions cut 0 bases from V and 0 bases from J, with 6 bases between. The CDR3 contains 15 residues. CDR1 SGHRS and CDR2 YFSETQ come from the germline V gene.